Each of the 20 T cell receptor beta chains below was sequenced from the same sample in a study of regulatory T cells in long-lasting Graves disease. Construction of TCR beta libraries relied on iRepertoire HTBI primers and on Arm-PCR targeting CDR3 regions. Each CDR3 protein gets one entry after TCRdb re-called the multiplex PCR reads with MiXCR. This sample has roughly 520,000 distinct CDR3 sequences, with 12% found just once. Time point described: newly diagnosed GD, antithyroid drugs for less than 3 months. Following extraction of RNA from PBMCs, that RNA was used to make the TCR library. These data were also filed under a second study, of T cells in Graves' hyperthyroidism and ophthalmopathy.

Sample: peripheral blood mononuclear cells (PBMCs), taken at new diagnosis, from a patient treated with antithyroid drugs. The source of these receptors is a young woman with Graves disease.

Turning to this clonotype: This may be a read error, as it is one base from a much larger clone. V usage is TRBV3-1 and J usage is TRBJ2-3; the match to TRBD1 covers 8 bases. The end of the DNA fits TRBJ1-1 better, so the J call may be wrong. There are 14 residues in the CDR3. Germline CDR1 is LGHDT and CDR2 is YNNKEL (reference sequence). CDR3 residues: CACSHGTGGTEAFF. In nucleotides, the CDR3 is TGTGCCTGCAGCCATGGGACAGGAGGCACTGAAGCTTTCTTT.

The table lists this clonotype with a few counts. The chain links TRBV4-3 to TRBJ1-5, with D maybe TRBD1 (6 bases). CDR1 and CDR2 from the germline V gene are LGHNA and YSLEER. Trimming pared 2 bases from V and 0 bases from J, leaving 17 bases between. This CDR3 region has 18 residues. The CDR3 sequence: CASSQSPGMGASNQPQHF. CDR3 bases: TGCGCCAGCAGCCAATCCCCGGGGATGGGGGCTAGCAATCAGCCCCAGCATTTT.

This clonotype occurred many times. The rearrangement uses TRBV7-9 and TRBJ1-2; 7 bases match TRBD1. The junction had 4 bases not matched to a gene; V was cut back by 1 base and J by 8 bases. Germline CDR1 is SEHNR and CDR2 is FQNEAQ (reference sequence). This CDR3 contains 13 residues. CDR3 coding DNA: TGTGCCAGCAGCTTAGGTACAGGGGAGGGCTACACCTTC. Its protein product is CASSLGTGEGYTF.

This clonotype appeared many times. The CDR3 loop is CASSQVAGGAYNEQFF. DNA of the CDR3: TGCGCCAGCAGCCAAGTAGCGGGAGGGGCCTACAATGAGCAGTTCTTC. The genes are TRBV4-1 and TRBJ2-1; 11 bases line up with TRBD2. The CDR3 is 16 amino acids. V was pared by 1 base and J by 2 bases, with 1 base of the junction left unmatched. CDR1 MGHRA and CDR2 YSYEKL come from the germline V gene.

This clonotype was counted many times. The V gene is TRBV11-3, the J gene TRBJ2-7; D is uncertain. V lost 2 bases to trimming and J lost 2 bases, with 16 bases between them. The CDR3 totals 16 residues. The germline V gene has CDR1 SGHNT and CDR2 YENEEA. The CDR3, as DNA: TGTGCCAGCAGCTTAAATCTTAACAGCTTCGCCTACGAGCAGTACTTC. Translating gives CASSLNLNSFAYEQYF. The full variable domain, completed using reference TRBV11-3 and TRBJ2-7, is EAGVVQSPRYKIIEKKQPVAFWCNPISGHNTLYWYLQNLGQGPELLIRYENEEAVDDSQLPKDRFSAERLKGVDSTLKIQPAELGDSAVYLCASSLNLNSFAYEQYFGPGTRLTVT.

The chain links TRBV20-1 to TRBJ1-5; perhaps TRBD1 as D (5 bases). The CDR3 has 13 amino acids. Germline values: CDR1 DFQATT, CDR2 SNEGSKA (reference sequence). V was clipped by 5 bases and J by 0 bases, with 8 bases between them. The CDR3: CSAGTDSNQPQHF. CDR3 DNA: TGCAGTGCTGGGACCGATAGCAATCAGCCCCAGCATTTT.

This clonotype was detected only a few times. This chain uses TRBV2 with TRBJ2-7, with 9 bases lining up with TRBD1. This CDR3 has 15 amino acids. The J segment lost 4 bases and the V segment lost 1 base, leaving 5 bases of the junction unmatched. Germline V gene data show CDR1 as SNHLY and CDR2 as FYNNEI. CDR3 protein: CASSEVWGQGYEQYF. CDR3 bases: TGTGCCAGCAGTGAAGTCTGGGGACAGGGTTACGAGCAGTACTTC.

The chain joins TRBV7-9 to TRBJ2-3; D is undetermined. The CDR3 contains 16 residues. V gave up 5 bases and J gave up 2 bases, with 17 bases separating them. Germline values: CDR1 SEHNR, CDR2 FQNEAQ (reference sequence). CDR3 DNA: TGTGCCAGCAGCCTGAGGACGGCCTGGGACACAGATACGCAGTATTTT. Encoded protein: CASSLRTAWDTDTQYF.

This clonotype was seen at least ten times. This chain connects TRBV27 to TRBJ2-3; a possible D gene is TRBD2 (5 bases). Trimming stripped 8 bases from V and 2 bases from J, with 8 bases between. This CDR3 comprises 12 residues. Germline assignment: CDR1 MNHEY and CDR2 SMNVEV (reference sequence). This CDR3 is CASGGVTDTQYF. CDR3 sequence (DNA): TGTGCCAGCGGAGGAGTCACAGATACGCAGTATTTT.

This clonotype was seen at least ten times. The CDR3 DNA reads as TGTGCCAGCAGCCCAGCGAGCGGGGGAGATACGCAGTATTTT. Protein product: CASSPASGGDTQYF. The gene calls are TRBV11-2 and TRBJ2-3; 8 bases are shared with TRBD2. Germline values: CDR1 SGHAT, CDR2 FQNNGV. The CDR3 loop spans 14 amino acids. V was clipped by 5 bases and J by 5 bases; unmatched bases: 6.

This clonotype appeared a few times. Germline is not matched at one junction end, which may reflect a read error. The genes are TRBV6-1 and TRBJ1-5; D remains unclear. The CDR3 has 16 residues. Per germline, CDR1 MNHNS and CDR2 SASEGT. The CDR3 DNA sequence: TGTGCCAGCAGTCCCGACCCATCTAACCCTGGGCAGCCCCCGCATTTT. Its translation: CASSPDPSNPGQPPHF.

This clonotype has a handful of counts. Germline and junction disagree at one end, which may indicate a read error. The CDR3 protein is CASSQVPGSPLHF. The CDR3 DNA reads as TGCGCCAGCAGCCAAGTCCCCGGGTCACCCCTCCACTTT. The chain is built from TRBV7-2 and TRBJ1-6; D is unclear. Germline CDR1 SGHTA, CDR2 FQGNSA. The CDR3 is made up of 13 amino acids.

This clonotype was observed at least ten times. This sequence joins TRBV11-3 and TRBJ2-1; 8 bases align to TRBD2. Trimming removed 6 bases from V and 4 bases from J; junction bases left unmatched: 5. The length of the CDR3 is 14 residues. Germline V gives CDR1 SGHNT, CDR2 YENEEA. The CDR3 sequence is CASRYGGGYNEQFF. In nucleotides, the CDR3 is TGTGCCAGCAGATACGGCGGGGGGTACAATGAGCAGTTCTTC.

The V and J genes are TRBV29-1 and TRBJ2-3, with 8 bases matching TRBD2. CDR1 is SQVTM and CDR2 is ANQGSEA in the germline V gene. The CDR3 spans 14 residues. V gave up 4 bases and J gave up 6 bases; unmatched junction bases: 9. This chain's CDR3 is CSVASYTGGDTQYF. The DNA of the CDR3 is TGCAGCGTTGCCTCGTACACGGGAGGGGATACGCAGTATTTT.

The chain employs TRBV3-1 and TRBJ1-2; D unclear. V lost 5 bases, J lost 0 bases, and 10 bases lay in between. Germline V CDR1 and CDR2: LGHDT, YNNKEL (reference sequence). This CDR3 has 14 residues. The CDR3 sequence is CASSLRAANYGYTF. The CDR3 DNA reads TGTGCCAGCAGCTTAAGAGCAGCTAACTATGGCTACACCTTC.

There are many counts of this clonotype. The chain combines TRBV5-5 with TRBJ1-1; D unclear. Germline lookup yields CDR1 SGHKS and CDR2 YYEKEE (reference sequence). Deletions cut 2 bases from V and 3 bases from J, with 5 bases between. The CDR3 contains 12 residues. In DNA form, the CDR3 reads TGTGCCAGCAGCTTTGGGTACACTGAAGCTTTCTTT. Translated: CASSFGYTEAFF.

This clonotype occurred many times. The gene calls are TRBV28 and TRBJ2-7; D may correspond to TRBD1 or TRBD2 (5 bases each). Germline CDR1 reads MDHEN; CDR2 reads SYDVKM. V was cut by 6 bases and J by 1 base, with 13 bases left in between. The CDR3 has 14 residues. Written as DNA, the CDR3 is TGTGCCAGCAGCCTGGGGGTTGGATCCTACGAGCAGTACTTC. Protein sequence: CASSLGVGSYEQYF.

This clonotype came up many times. The chain couples TRBV28 to TRBJ1-2; maybe TRBD1 (5 bases). The CDR3 loop spans 15 amino acids. V gave up 4 bases and J gave up 3 bases, with 15 bases separating them. CDR1 and CDR2 from the germline V gene are MDHEN and SYDVKM. The CDR3, as DNA: TGTGCCAGCAGTTCTATCTCCGGGACTGACTATGGCTACACCTTC. Amino acids: CASSSISGTDYGYTF.

The genes are TRBV5-4 and TRBJ2-2; no clear D. The germline V gene has CDR1 SGHNT and CDR2 YYREEE (reference sequence). The ends were cut back, 2 bases at V and 7 bases at J, with 18 bases in the middle. The CDR3 loop spans 16 amino acids. The CDR3 spells CASSLTSSLVGGELFF. The CDR3, as DNA: TGTGCCAGCAGCTTAACAAGCAGCCTCGTCGGCGGGGAGCTGTTTTTT.

This clonotype has ten or more counts. The chain employs TRBV28 and TRBJ2-3; D not resolved. The CDR3 is 11 residues long. Germline CDR1 MDHEN, CDR2 SYDVKM. V was shortened by 11 bases and J by 4 bases, with 10 bases between the two germline ends. The CDR3 sequence: CAAGLADTQYF. CDR3 nucleotides: TGTGCCGCCGGCCTGGCAGATACGCAGTATTTT.